These 13 T cell receptor beta chains share one sample of origin, sequenced in a study of blood T cell repertoires in COVID-19. Using immunoSEQ multiplex PCR, the repertoire was profiled, and TCRdb retains in-frame clones only, with some absent. Of approximately 88,000 clones in the sample, 70% to 80% are singletons; the top ten hold around 49%. Material: peripheral blood. These receptors all stem from a human donor in a cohort sampled during active COVID-19.

The chain combines TRBV6-1 with TRBJ2-1, with 7 bases aligning to TRBD1. Germline assignment: CDR1 MNHNS and CDR2 SASEGT. The ends lost 3 bases at V and 3 bases at J; junction bases unmatched: 5. This CDR3 has 15 residues. Here the CDR3 reads CASSDPGTDYNEQFF. CDR3 coding DNA: TGTGCCAGCAGTGACCCCGGGACAGACTACAATGAGCAGTTCTTC.

The rearrangement joins TRBV14 to TRBJ2-7; D is possibly TRBD2 (5 bases). This CDR3 has 15 residues. V was cut by 0 bases and J by 2 bases, with 11 bases left in between. CDR1 is SGHDN and CDR2 is FVKESK in the germline V gene. The CDR3 DNA follows: TGTGCCAGCAGCCAAGATCGAGGGAACCCCTACGAGCAGTACTTC. It encodes CASSQDRGNPYEQYF. Based on the CDR3 plus reference TRBV14 and TRBJ2-7, the full variable domain is EAGVTQFPSHSVIEKGQTVTLRCDPISGHDNLYWYRRVMGKEIKFLLHFVKESKQDESGMPNNRFLAERTGGTYSTLKVQPAELEDSGVYFCASSQDRGNPYEQYFGPGTRLTVT.

The chain joins TRBV28 to TRBJ1-5, with no clear D. The CDR3 contains 15 residues. Germline CDR1 and CDR2: MDHEN and SYDVKM. V was clipped by 7 bases and J by 6 bases, with 19 bases between them. The CDR3 sequence is CASTKGIGVGQPQHF. The CDR3 region has the DNA TGTGCCAGCACCAAAGGCATCGGGGTGGGTCAGCCCCAGCATTTT.

The chain recombines TRBV11-2 with TRBJ2-5; 8 nucleotides match TRBD2. The V and J ends lost 5 bases and 5 bases, in that order; junction bases with no gene match: 13. The CDR3 runs 16 residues. The germline V gene encodes CDR1 SGHAT and CDR2 FQNNGV. In nucleotides, the CDR3 is TGTGCCAGCAGCCCCCGGGGTAGCGGGATAGGGGAGACCCAGTACTTC. Translation gives CASSPRGSGIGETQYF.

This clone was recorded only once. The chain combines TRBV28 with TRBJ1-2, with 12 bases that match TRBD1. Germline CDR1 is MDHEN and CDR2 is SYDVKM. The CDR3 length is 16 residues. The trim removed 6 bases at V and 6 bases at J, leaving 11 bases unmatched. The CDR3 region is CASSLSPGTGGHGYTF. CDR3 nucleotide sequence: TGTGCCAGCAGCCTTAGTCCCGGGACAGGGGGCCATGGCTACACCTTC.

The gene calls are TRBV10-3 and TRBJ2-7; TRBD1 aligns across 10 bases. The CDR3 has 14 amino acids. Germline lookup yields CDR1 ENHRY and CDR2 SYGVKD. V dropped 4 bases and J dropped 6; count of bases not matched to a gene: 6. In nucleotides, the CDR3 is TGTGCCATCAGTGGGGGACAGGGGACATCCGAGCAGTACTTC. The encoded protein is CAISGGQGTSEQYF.

Remarks on this clone: Other DNA sequences within the sample encode an identical CDR3. The chain combines TRBV27 with TRBJ1-2; D might be TRBD1 (5 bases). Per the germline V gene, CDR1 is MNHEY and CDR2 is SMNVEV (reference sequence). The CDR3 length is 14 residues. V was trimmed by 6 bases and J by 5 bases, leaving 16 bases between them. Here the CDR3 reads CASSPSGQTYGYTF. CDR3 in DNA: TGTGCCAGCAGCCCCTCCGGACAAACTTATGGCTACACCTTC.

The genes are TRBV2 and TRBJ2-5; a weak D match, TRBD2 (6 bases). This CDR3 has 15 amino acids. Looked up from germline, CDR1 is SNHLY and CDR2 is FYNNEI. V was pared by 1 base and J by 1 base, with 10 bases between. CDR3 DNA sequence: TGTGCCAGCAGTGAAGATCGGGGGTCCCAAGAGACCCAGTACTTC. This encodes CASSEDRGSQETQYF.

The V call is TRBV28, the J call TRBJ1-2; perhaps TRBD1 as D (5 bases). The CDR3 sequence is 15 residues long. From germline, CDR1 is MDHEN and CDR2 SYDVKM. V lost 3 bases and J lost 3, with 14 bases in between. DNA of the CDR3: TGTGCCAGCAGTTTTGACCAGGGCCTTGACTATGGCTACACCTTC. Translating it yields CASSFDQGLDYGYTF.

The J gene is TRBJ1-2, the V gene TRBV6-5, with a possible D match to TRBD1 (5 bases). The V gene's germline CDR1 is MNHEY and CDR2 SVGAGI. Between the trimmed V and J ends, which lost 6 bases and 4 bases, there was a span of 9 bases. This CDR3 contains 12 residues. CDR3 residues: CASSRGAYGYTF. For the CDR3, the DNA is TGTGCCAGCAGCCGCGGGGCCTATGGCTACACCTTC.

The V and J genes are TRBV4-3 and TRBJ1-2; perhaps TRBD1 as D (6 bases). The CDR3 is made up of 15 amino acids. V was clipped by 4 bases and J by 2 bases, with 14 bases between them. Germline V CDR1 and CDR2: LGHNA, YSLEER. The CDR3 sequence: CASSLRDKTNYGYTF. DNA for the CDR3: TGCGCCAGCAGCCTCCGGGACAAAACCAACTATGGCTACACCTTC.

The J gene is TRBJ2-7, the V gene TRBV29-1; TRBD2 aligns across 12 bases. The V gene end was trimmed by 0 bases and the J gene end by 5 bases; junction bases not matched to a gene: 2. Germline-derived CDR1 and CDR2 are SQVTM and ANQGSEA. The CDR3 is 14 amino acids. This chain's CDR3 is CSVEELAGGNEQYF. CDR3 coding DNA: TGCAGCGTTGAAGAGCTAGCGGGAGGGAACGAGCAGTACTTC.

The gene calls are TRBV2 and TRBJ2-7; TRBD2 matches 10 bases. V shed 2 bases and J 2 bases; nucleotides not matched to a gene: 12. Germline values: CDR1 SNHLY, CDR2 FYNNEI. The CDR3 has 18 amino acids. Written as DNA, the CDR3 is TGTGCCAGCAGTGAATGGGCCTCTAAACTAGCGGGGACCTACGAGCAGTACTTC. It yields the protein CASSEWASKLAGTYEQYF.